This TCR beta chain was sequenced during a study of shared clonotypes between healthy human individuals. DNA at 200 ng, 30,000 or so T cell genomes, went into sorted-subset replicate PCRs. Sequencing was performed with immunoSEQ multiplex PCR; in TCRdb, only in-frame clones are kept and a portion is missing. There are 950,000 to 1,300,000 clones in the sample; more than 65% occur only once, and nearly 1.5% lies in the top ten. The sample holds a few counts of this clone. The CDR3 runs to 16 residues. The germline CDR1 and CDR2 sequences are LNHDA and SQIVND (reference sequence). The ends were cut back, 7 bases at V and 0 bases at J, with 18 bases in the middle.

The chain joins TRBV19 to TRBJ1-1; the D gene is possibly TRBD1 (6 bases). The material sequenced was memory CD4+ T cells sorted from blood. Subset noted: CD45RA-negative fraction. The clonotype was recovered from a young man in good health. CDR3 nucleotides: TGTGCCAGTATTAACCACAGGGTTAAATTGAACACTGAAGCTTTCTTT. Its protein product is CASINHRVKLNTEAFF.